This TCR beta chain was recorded in a study of blood T cells in healthy people across ages. Germline-derived CDR1 and CDR2 are SGHRS and YFSETQ. The length of the CDR3 is 15 residues. Alongside a J-beta primer mix, a sample-barcoded 5' primer served in a second PCR lasting about 6 to 11 cycles. The template-switch adaptor was a 5' adaptor with 12 random nucleotides. It tagged each cDNA molecule. TCRdb re-derived calls from the 5' RACE reads in MiXCR, one entry per CDR3 protein. The sample contains around 900,000 distinct CDR3 sequences, roughly 50% of which appear only once. Healthy Russian Caucasian donors spanned ages about 6 to 90 years. With each sample, at least 5 micrograms of total RNA were extracted. In this sample, this clonotype turned up many times. Its target is unknown. A junction boundary mismatches the germline segment, possibly from a read error. General observations from the study: From one million sequenced T cells, diversity estimates were lower bounds.

The source is a woman aged 60-75 years in good health. V usage is TRBV5-1 and J usage is TRBJ2-3; possibly TRBD1 for D (7 bases). The sequenced material came from blood. The CDR3 sequence is CASSLGGGGTDTQYF. DNA of the CDR3: TGTGCCAGCAGCTTAGGGGGCGGGGGCACAGATACGCAGTATTTT.